Described below is a single TCR beta chain sequence and its context. It lacks a known antigen. No base quality values were provided; no much bigger clone lies one nucleotide off. To prepare the library, RT-PCR was applied. Sequencing took place on an Illumina HiSeq 2500. TCRdb handled the public reads itself, with Q25 trimming in fastp and clone calling in MiXCR, and kept productive beta chains. Identical CDR3 proteins give one entry, which carries the most common genes and DNA. The sample has approximately 500,000 distinct CDR3 sequences on record, approximately 12% of them singletons. Around 12% of the sample comes from the top ten. This entry comes from a study of response to subunit inactivated influenza vaccine listed by TCRdb under 2018. For the wider study: To follow how T cells responded to a trivalent subunit inactivated influenza vaccine, the researchers relied on deep quantitative profiling of the T cell receptor repertoire.

The time point tag for this specimen amounts to: around 42 days after influenza vaccine administration. The investigation overall reported the following: The authors suggested that each seasonal influenza vaccination may recruit only a limited number of new T cells.

The receptor was derived from a man in his fifties or sixties who received an inactivated influenza vaccine. Donor details come from another sample of the same person, matched by shared clones. Specimen: PBMCs from blood, collected 40 to 50 days after vaccination.

CDR3 region: CATSRAAGEVDTQYF. DNA sequence: TGTGCCACCAGCAGAGCGGCAGGGGAGGTGGATACGCAGTATTTT. Recombination joined TRBV15 with TRBJ2-3; the D segment might be TRBD1 or TRBD2, since each matches 6 bases. The CDR3 has 15 amino acids, counting the end cysteine and phenylalanine. The entry retains the CDR3 DNA only, 45 bases that are in frame from base 1. The junction carries 14 bases between V and J, which are trimmed by 1 base and 6 bases respectively. According to the germline V gene (reference sequence), CDR1 reads LNHNV and CDR2 reads YYDKDF.